This TCR beta chain was identified during a study of human T cells and chemical hapten exposure. Broader study findings: Controls had significantly fewer large CDR3 similarity clusters than were formed by expanded TCRs.

Trimming shortened V by 1 base and J by 0 bases, and 6 bases separated the two germline ends. Germline V gene sequence: CDR1 LNHNV, CDR2 YYDKDF (reference sequence). CDR3 length: 15 amino acids. Described time point: patch test 3, about 24 weeks after DPC sensitization. Treatment given: therapeutic diphenylcyclopropenone sensitization with weekly scalp DPC. Ahead of applying each patch test, blood was sampled. Donation of samples came from alopecia patients who were 18 to 70 years old and suitable for DPC. Unique molecular identifiers were linked by the library to individual cDNA molecules. In TCRdb, the RACE reads were re-called with MiXCR into one record per CDR3 protein. The sample lists about 120,000 distinct CDR3 sequences, approximately 10% seen once, with under 2.5% in the top ten. This clonotype has a handful of counts. Its cognate antigen is unknown.

Sequencing used whole blood, obtained in connection with sensitization to the hapten diphenylcyclopropenone (DPC). The V gene is TRBV15, the J gene TRBJ1-4; D uncertain. This clonotype was sampled from a woman aged 45-59 years with alopecia areata. Some clones in this sample may be carry-over from other donors' samples. The CDR3 here is CATSRVRATNEKLFF. The CDR3 region has the DNA TGTGCCACCAGCAGAGTTCGAGCAACTAATGAAAAACTGTTTTTT. Together with reference TRBV15 and TRBJ1-4, the CDR3 gives the full variable domain: DAMVIQNPRYQVTQFGKPVTLSCSQTLNHNVMYWYQQKSSQAPKLLFHYYDKDFNNEADTPDNFQSRRPNTSFCFLDIRSPGLGDTAMYLCATSRVRATNEKLFFGSGTQLSVL.